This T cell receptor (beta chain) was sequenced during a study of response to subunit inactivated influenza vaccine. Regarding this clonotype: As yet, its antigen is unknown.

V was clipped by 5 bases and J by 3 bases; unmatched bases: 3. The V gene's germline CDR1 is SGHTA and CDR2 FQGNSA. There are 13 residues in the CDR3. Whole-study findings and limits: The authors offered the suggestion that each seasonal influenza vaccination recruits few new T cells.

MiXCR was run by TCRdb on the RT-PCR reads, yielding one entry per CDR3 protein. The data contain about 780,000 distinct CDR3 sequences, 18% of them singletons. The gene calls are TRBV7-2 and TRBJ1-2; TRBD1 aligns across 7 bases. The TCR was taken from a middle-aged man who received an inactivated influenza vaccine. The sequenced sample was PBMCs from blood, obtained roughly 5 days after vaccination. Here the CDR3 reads CASSRDSHYGYTF. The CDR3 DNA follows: TGTGCCAGCAGCCGGGACAGCCACTATGGCTACACCTTC.